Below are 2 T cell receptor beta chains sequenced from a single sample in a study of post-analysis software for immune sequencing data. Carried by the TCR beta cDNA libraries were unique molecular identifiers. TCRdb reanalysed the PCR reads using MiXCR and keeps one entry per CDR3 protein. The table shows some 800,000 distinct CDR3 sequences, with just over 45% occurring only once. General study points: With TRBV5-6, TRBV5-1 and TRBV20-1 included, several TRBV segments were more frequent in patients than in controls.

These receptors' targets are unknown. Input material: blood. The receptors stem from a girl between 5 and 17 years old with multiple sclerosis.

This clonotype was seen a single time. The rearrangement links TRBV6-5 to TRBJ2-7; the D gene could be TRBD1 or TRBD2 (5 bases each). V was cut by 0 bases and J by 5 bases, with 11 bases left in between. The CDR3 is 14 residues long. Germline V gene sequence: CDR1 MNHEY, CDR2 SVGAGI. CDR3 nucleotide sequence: TGTGCCAGCAGTTACTCCGGGACCTTGGACGAGCAGTACTTC. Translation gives CASSYSGTLDEQYF.

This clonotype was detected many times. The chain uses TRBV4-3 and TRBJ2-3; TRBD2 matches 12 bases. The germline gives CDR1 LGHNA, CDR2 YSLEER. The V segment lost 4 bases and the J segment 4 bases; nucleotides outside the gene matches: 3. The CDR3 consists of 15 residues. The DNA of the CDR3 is TGCGCCAGCAGCCCGACTAGCGGGAGCCCAGATACGCAGTATTTT. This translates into CASSPTSGSPDTQYF.